This paragraph reports one T cell receptor beta chain. Its antigen is still unknown. Collection occurred without any documented infections or immune events in donors. These data belong to a study of identifying expanded T cells in peripheral blood. Study-level results: Differentially abundant clones: roughly 1.2 between replicates, 15 to 17 at 2 to 3 weeks, approximately 18 at four. Clone count variance between roughly 2-week samples rose with total template count.

CDR1 and CDR2 from the germline V gene are SGHVS and FQNEAQ. This CDR3 spans 15 amino acids. Deletions cut 4 bases from V and 4 bases from J, with 16 bases between. Generated by immunoSEQ multiplex PCR, the TCRdb table keeps only in-frame clones and is missing some. The data show approximately 120,000 clones, roughly 90% seen once. The chain employs TRBV7-8 and TRBJ1-2; a weak D match, TRBD1 (5 bases). The sequenced sample was blood. This TCR derives from a person between 18 and 75 years old in good health. CDR3 nucleotides: TGTGCCAGCAGCTCCGGACAAGAACAGGCCTATGGCTACACCTTC. Translation: CASSSGQEQAYGYTF.